This TCR beta chain came from a study of T-cell memory formation after mild COVID-19. Overall study results and limits: Cross-reactive memory seemingly joined, as some responding clones were found in pre-infection memory. CD4+ bias marked clones expanding day 15 to 37, unlike balanced contracting clones.

Via MiXCR, TCRdb re-called the 5' RACE reads, giving one row per CDR3 protein. The sample holds fewer than 700,000 distinct CDR3 sequences, about a fifth seen once. In the case of this clonotype: Its antigen is still unknown.

The CDR3 has 15 residues. Germline values: CDR1 MNHNY, CDR2 SVGAGI (reference sequence). V trimming: 7 bases; J trimming: 2 bases; junction bases outside the gene matches: 9. J is TRBJ2-3 and V is TRBV6-6, with 7 bases matching TRBD2. This TCR was sampled from an adult woman who had mild COVID-19 (a few samples of this study predate the infection). Cell type and time point are not known. Sequencing input: PBMCs or a T cell subset sorted from them (not recorded which). The CDR3 sequence is CASKSTGGTTDTQYF. In DNA, the CDR3 is TGTGCCAGCAAGTCGACGGGGGGAACCACAGATACGCAGTATTTT.